Shown below are 6 T cell receptor beta chains from a single sample sequenced in a study of blood T cell repertoires in COVID-19. Some clones are missing from TCRdb's copy, which holds only in-frame ones; the method was immunoSEQ multiplex PCR. The sample lists roughly 140,000 clones, around three quarters seen once, with approximately 8% in the top ten. Sequenced input: peripheral blood. These receptors were obtained from a man in his fifties with active or convalescent COVID-19.

This clone was seen more than once but under ten times. J is TRBJ1-6 and V is TRBV2, with D unresolved. This CDR3 has 16 residues. Trimming stripped 5 bases from V and 0 bases from J, with 11 bases between. Germline CDR1 SNHLY, CDR2 FYNNEI. This CDR3 is CASSPPRDSYNSPLHF. CDR3 in DNA: TGTGCCAGCAGTCCCCCCCGGGACTCCTATAATTCACCCCTCCACTTT.

The chain uses TRBV5-8 and TRBJ1-5; D remains unclear. The germline V gene encodes CDR1 SGHTS and CDR2 YDEGEE. V lost 4 bases, J lost 7 bases, and 12 bases lay in between. The CDR3 extends over 13 amino acids. DNA of the CDR3: TGTGCCAGCAGCCCGCCGGGGAACCAGCCCCAGCATTTT. Its protein is CASSPPGNQPQHF.

The chain combines TRBV10-3 with TRBJ1-4; 9 bases align to TRBD1. J was trimmed by 0 bases and V by 4 bases; bases with no gene match: 3. There are 16 residues in the CDR3. The germline V gene has CDR1 ENHRY and CDR2 SYGVKD. The CDR3 DNA reads TGTGCCATCAGTGGCAGGGACAGGGCAACTAATGAAAAACTGTTTTTT. Translated, it gives CAISGRDRATNEKLFF.

The V call is TRBV7-3, the J call TRBJ2-3; TRBD2 agrees at 12 bases. J lost 0 bases, V lost 0 bases, and 1 base had no gene match. The CDR3 has 17 residues. Germline lookup yields CDR1 SGHTA and CDR2 FQGTGA. CDR3 in DNA: TGTGCCAGCAGCTTAACGGGGACTAGCGGGAGCACAGATACGCAGTATTTT. This encodes CASSLTGTSGSTDTQYF.

This clone has just a few counts. The rearrangement links TRBV7-2 to TRBJ1-3; D is ambiguous. Trimming took 3 bases from V and 0 from J, leaving 9 bases between them. Germline lookup yields CDR1 SGHTA and CDR2 FQGNSA. CDR3 length equals 15 residues. The CDR3 DNA sequence: TGTGCCAGCAGCTTTAGTAGCTACTCTGGAAACACCATATATTTT. Translated, it gives CASSFSSYSGNTIYF.

The chain couples TRBV7-8 to TRBJ1-5, with TRBD1 as a possible D gene (5 bases). Germline-derived CDR1 and CDR2 are SGHVS and FQNEAQ. Deletions cut 4 bases from V and 3 bases from J, with 16 bases between. The CDR3 runs 16 residues. The CDR3: CASSYGTPRTNQPQHF. The CDR3 region has the DNA TGTGCCAGCAGCTATGGGACTCCCAGGACCAATCAGCCCCAGCATTTT.